One sample yielded the 2 T cell receptor beta chains listed below, sequenced in a study of Ad26.COV2.S vaccination and SARS-CoV-2 variants. Repertoires were generated with immunoSEQ multiplex PCR, while TCRdb's copy carries only in-frame clones and drops some. The table includes hundreds of thousands of clones, about 90% detected once. As for treatment: about 20 received Ad26.COV2.S at low or high dose, single or two shots; roughly five received placebo; per-sample allocation not given. Day 63 after the first vaccine or placebo injection was the time point for sampling. This sample comprised peripheral blood, obtained in a trial of Ad26.COV2.S vaccine versus placebo. The source is a person between 18 and 65 years old who received the Ad26.COV2.S COVID-19 vaccine or a placebo.

V is TRBV28 and J is TRBJ2-1; D is possibly TRBD2 (6 bases). Germline V CDR1 and CDR2: MDHEN, SYDVKM. The CDR3 extends over 18 amino acids. V was cut by 2 bases and J by 4 bases, with 21 bases left in between. In DNA, the CDR3 is TGTGCCAGCAGTTTAGTTTTCGGGCTTGGGAGGACATACAATGAGCAGTTCTTC. Residues: CASSLVFGLGRTYNEQFF.

The chain has TRBV5-5 and TRBJ2-7, with 9 bases matching TRBD1. Per the germline V gene, CDR1 is SGHKS and CDR2 is YYEKEE (reference sequence). This CDR3 has 12 amino acids. V was clipped by 7 bases and J by 3 bases; unmatched bases: 2. CDR3 amino acids: CASRDRDYEQYF. As DNA, the CDR3 is TGTGCCAGCCGGGACAGGGACTACGAGCAGTACTTC.